This T cell receptor beta chain derives from a study of beta chain features in type 1 diabetes. Study as a whole: Healthy donors and patients had similar age, gender and cell yields.

Via the markers CD45RO/CCR7/CD25/CD127/CD95/CD27, stem cell-like memory, regulatory, central memory and naive CD4+ cells were sorted. Whole-study results and caveats: Cells carrying high TCR expression could end up over-represented when cDNA is sequenced. Among patients, naive, central memory and Treg TCRB repertoires appeared more similar than among healthy donors. There was a moderate but significant shortening of TCRB CDR3s in all four CD4+ subsets of Type 1 diabetes patients.

Expressed TCRB transcripts were sequenced because the isolated RNA had all been reverse transcribed beforehand. Here immunoSEQ multiplex PCR was the method, and the copy in TCRdb shows in-frame clones only, minus some. The sample lists roughly 330,000 clones, roughly 12% occurring once. V gave up 3 bases and J gave up 9 bases; unmatched junction bases: 5. Germline V gene data show CDR1 as MNHEY and CDR2 as SVGAGI. The CDR3 is 14 amino acids. This clone was seen a handful of times. What it binds is unknown. The sequence came from a woman younger than 35 with type 1 diabetes. The chain uses TRBV6-5 and TRBJ2-1, with 10 positions matching TRBD2. Specimen: naive CD4+ T cells from blood. Written as DNA, the CDR3 is TGTGCCAGCAGTTATTTAGCGGGAGGTACTGAGCAGTTCTTC. The encoded protein is CASSYLAGGTEQFF.